These T cell receptor beta chains were read from a single sample in a study of stem cell transplantation in POMP-related autoinflammatory disease. The assay was immunoSEQ multiplex PCR, and TCRdb's table has in-frame clones only and misses some. The sample has tens of thousands of clones, roughly 93% seen once; the top ten hold more than 0.55%. Sample: CD4+ T cells from PBMCs, taken after stem cell transplantation. Source of these receptors: a human patient with POMP-related autoinflammation and immune dysregulation (PRAID). Some T cells may be the graft donor's. CDR3s include the opening cysteine and the closing phenylalanine or tryptophan. D genes are given only for firm matches. A row's size may be missing; if present it is once, few, many or a size class.

>NA|TRBJ1-3|NA|TRBV19|15
CASTPVYLTGNTIYF
TGTGCCAGCACCCCAGTTTATCTCACTGGAAACACCATATATTTT
>NA|TRBJ1-2|TRBD1|TRBV27|13
CASSPDRGSGYTF
TGTGCCAGCAGTCCCGACAGGGGAAGTGGCTACACCTTC
>NA|TRBJ2-5|NA|TRBV13|14
CASSLMRSQETQYF
TGTGCCAGCAGCTTAATGCGGAGCCAAGAGACCCAGTACTTC
>NA|TRBJ2-2|NA|TRBV28|14
CASSLSQPTRELFF
TGTGCCAGCAGTTTATCCCAGCCCACCCGGGAGCTGTTTTTT
>NA|TRBJ2-7|NA|TRBV4-1|15
CASSQVPVVSYEQYF
TGCGCCAGCAGCCAAGTCCCGGTAGTCTCCTACGAGCAGTACTTC
>NA|TRBJ1-1|NA|TRBV9|14
CASSQTARGTEAFF
TGTGCCAGCAGCCAAACAGCCCGAGGTACTGAAGCTTTCTTT
>NA|TRBJ2-2|NA|TRBV6-5|12
CASTRSTGELFF
TGTGCCAGCACACGGTCCACCGGGGAGCTGTTTTTT
>once|TRBJ2-1|NA|TRBV20-1|13
CSASYGGRNEQFF
TGCAGTGCTAGTTATGGCGGTCGGAATGAGCAGTTCTTC
>NA|TRBJ1-2|NA|TRBV5-1|13
CASSSPQGPGYTF
TGCGCCAGCAGCTCGCCGCAGGGTCCTGGCTACACCTTC
>NA|TRBJ2-1|NA|TRBV28|13
CASSLYRVNEQFF
TGTGCCAGCAGTTTGTACAGGGTCAATGAGCAGTTCTTC
>NA|TRBJ2-6|NA|TRBV6-5|14
CASRRGVGANVLTF
TGTGCCAGCAGGAGAGGGGTAGGGGCCAACGTCCTGACTTTC
>NA|TRBJ1-6|TRBD1|TRBV6-5|15
CASSYSGQVNSPLHF
TGTGCCAGCAGTTACTCGGGACAGGTTAATTCACCCCTCCACTTT
>NA|TRBJ2-7|TRBD2|TRBV10-3|16
CAISDPTSGSAYEQYF
TGTGCCATCAGTGACCCTACTAGCGGGAGTGCCTACGAGCAGTACTTC
>NA|TRBJ2-7|TRBD2|TRBV28|15
CASSPTSGWGYEQYF
TGTGCCAGCAGCCCCACTAGCGGGTGGGGCTACGAGCAGTACTTC
>NA|TRBJ1-5|NA|TRBV27|19
CASSPGVRDKRYSNQPQHF
TGTGCCAGCAGTCCCGGGGTACGGGACAAGCGATATAGCAATCAGCCCCAGCATTTT